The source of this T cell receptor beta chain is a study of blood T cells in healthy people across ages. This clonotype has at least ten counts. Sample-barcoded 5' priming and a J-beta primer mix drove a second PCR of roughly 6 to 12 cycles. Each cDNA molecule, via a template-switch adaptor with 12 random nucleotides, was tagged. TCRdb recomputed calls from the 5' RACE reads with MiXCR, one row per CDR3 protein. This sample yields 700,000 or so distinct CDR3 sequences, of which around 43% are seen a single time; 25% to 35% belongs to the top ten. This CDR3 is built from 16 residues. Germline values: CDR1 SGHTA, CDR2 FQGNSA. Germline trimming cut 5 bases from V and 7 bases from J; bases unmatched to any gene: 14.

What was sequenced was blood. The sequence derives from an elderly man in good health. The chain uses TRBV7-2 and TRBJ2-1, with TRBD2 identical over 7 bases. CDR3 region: CASSSSPGLPTNEQFF. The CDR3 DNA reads TGTGCCAGCAGCAGTTCCCCGGGACTACCTACAAATGAGCAGTTCTTC. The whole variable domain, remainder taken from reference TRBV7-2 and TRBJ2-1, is GAGVSQSPSNKVTEKGKDVELRCDPISGHTALYWYRQSLGQGLEFLIYFQGNSAPDKSGLPSDRFSAERTGGSVSTLTIQRTQQEDSAVYLCASSSSPGLPTNEQFFGPGTRLTVL.